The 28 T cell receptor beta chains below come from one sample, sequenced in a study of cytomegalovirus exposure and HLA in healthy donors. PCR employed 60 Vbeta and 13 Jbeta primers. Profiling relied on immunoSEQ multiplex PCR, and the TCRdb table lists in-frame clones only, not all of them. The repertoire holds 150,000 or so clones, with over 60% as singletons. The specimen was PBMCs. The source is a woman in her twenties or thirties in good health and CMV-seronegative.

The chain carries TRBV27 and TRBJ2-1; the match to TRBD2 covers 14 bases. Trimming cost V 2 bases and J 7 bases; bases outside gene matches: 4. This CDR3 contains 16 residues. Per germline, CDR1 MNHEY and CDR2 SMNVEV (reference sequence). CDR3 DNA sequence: TGTGCCAGCAGTTTAGGGACTAGCGGGAGAGGGAATGAGCAGTTCTTC. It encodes CASSLGTSGRGNEQFF.

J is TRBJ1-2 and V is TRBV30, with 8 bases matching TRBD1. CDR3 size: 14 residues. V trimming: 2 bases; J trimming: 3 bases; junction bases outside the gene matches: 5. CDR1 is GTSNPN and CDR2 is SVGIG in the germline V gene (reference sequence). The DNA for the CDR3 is TGTGCCTGGAGTCAAGGACAGGGACACTATGGCTACACCTTC. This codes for CAWSQGQGHYGYTF.

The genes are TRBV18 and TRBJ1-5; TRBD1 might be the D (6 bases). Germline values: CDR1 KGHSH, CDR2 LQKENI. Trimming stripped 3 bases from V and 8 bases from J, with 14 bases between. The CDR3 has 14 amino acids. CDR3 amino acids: CASSPALGGKPQHF. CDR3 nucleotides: TGTGCCAGCTCACCGGCTTTAGGGGGTAAGCCCCAGCATTTT.

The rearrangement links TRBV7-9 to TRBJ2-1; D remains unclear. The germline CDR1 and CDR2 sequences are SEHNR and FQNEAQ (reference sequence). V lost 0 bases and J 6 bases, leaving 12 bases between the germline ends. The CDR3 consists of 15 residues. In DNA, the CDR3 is TGTGCCAGCAGCTTAGCGATTTCAGCAGGCAATGAGCAGTTCTTC. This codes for CASSLAISAGNEQFF.

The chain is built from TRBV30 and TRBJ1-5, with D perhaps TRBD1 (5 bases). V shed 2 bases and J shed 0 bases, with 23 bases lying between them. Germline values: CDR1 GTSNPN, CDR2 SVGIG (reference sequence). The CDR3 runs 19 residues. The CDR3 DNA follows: TGTGCCTGGAGTAGGGGCAGGACCGTTAAAACTTATAGCAATCAGCCCCAGCATTTT. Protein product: CAWSRGRTVKTYSNQPQHF.

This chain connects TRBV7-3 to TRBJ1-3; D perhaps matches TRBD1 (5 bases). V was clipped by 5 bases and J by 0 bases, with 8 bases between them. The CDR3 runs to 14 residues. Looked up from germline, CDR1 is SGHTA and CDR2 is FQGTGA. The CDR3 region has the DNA TGTGCCAGCAGCCCCGACAGCTCTGGAAACACCATATATTTT. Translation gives CASSPDSSGNTIYF.

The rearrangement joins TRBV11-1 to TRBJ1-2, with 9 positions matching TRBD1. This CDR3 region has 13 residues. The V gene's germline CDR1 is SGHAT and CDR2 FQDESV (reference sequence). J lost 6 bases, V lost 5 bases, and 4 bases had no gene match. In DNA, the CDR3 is TGTGCCAGCAGCATCCGGACAGGGGATGGCTACACCTTC. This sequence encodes CASSIRTGDGYTF.

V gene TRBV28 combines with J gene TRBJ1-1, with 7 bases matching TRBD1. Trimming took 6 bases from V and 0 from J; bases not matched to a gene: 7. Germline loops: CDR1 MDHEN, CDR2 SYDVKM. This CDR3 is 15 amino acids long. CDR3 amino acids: CASSRPDRVNTEAFF. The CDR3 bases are TGTGCCAGCAGCCGTCCCGACAGGGTGAACACTGAAGCTTTCTTT.

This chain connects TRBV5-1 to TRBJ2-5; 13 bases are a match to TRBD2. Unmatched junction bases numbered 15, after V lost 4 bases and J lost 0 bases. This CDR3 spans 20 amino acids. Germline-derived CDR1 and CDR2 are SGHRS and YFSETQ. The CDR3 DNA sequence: TGCGCCAGCAGCCGGGGGCCGGGACTAGCGGGGTCCAAGTACCAAGAGACCCAGTACTTC. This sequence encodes CASSRGPGLAGSKYQETQYF.

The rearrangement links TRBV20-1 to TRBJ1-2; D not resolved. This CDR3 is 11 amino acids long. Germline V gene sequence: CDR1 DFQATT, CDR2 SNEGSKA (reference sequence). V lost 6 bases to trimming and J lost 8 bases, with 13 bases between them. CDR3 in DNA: TGCAGTGCCGAGGAGGTCTACGGCTACACCTTC. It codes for CSAEEVYGYTF.

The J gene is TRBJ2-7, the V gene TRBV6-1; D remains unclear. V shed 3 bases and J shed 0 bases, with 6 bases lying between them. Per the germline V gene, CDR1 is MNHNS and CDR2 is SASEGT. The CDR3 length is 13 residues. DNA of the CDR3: TGTGCCAGCAGTGACAGGATCTCCTACGAGCAGTACTTC. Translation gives CASSDRISYEQYF.

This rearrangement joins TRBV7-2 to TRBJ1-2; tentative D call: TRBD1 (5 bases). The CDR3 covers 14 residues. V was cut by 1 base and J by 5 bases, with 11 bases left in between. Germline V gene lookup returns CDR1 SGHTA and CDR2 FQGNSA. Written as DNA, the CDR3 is TGTGCCAGCAGCTTAGGACAGCATTCATATGGCTACACCTTC. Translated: CASSLGQHSYGYTF.

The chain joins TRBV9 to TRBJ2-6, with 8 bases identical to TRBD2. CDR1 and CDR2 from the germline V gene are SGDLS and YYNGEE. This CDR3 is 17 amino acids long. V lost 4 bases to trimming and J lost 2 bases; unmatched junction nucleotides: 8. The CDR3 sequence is CASSPDGGGAGANVLTF. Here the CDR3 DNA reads TGTGCCAGCAGCCCCGACGGGGGGGGCGCTGGGGCCAACGTCCTGACTTTC.

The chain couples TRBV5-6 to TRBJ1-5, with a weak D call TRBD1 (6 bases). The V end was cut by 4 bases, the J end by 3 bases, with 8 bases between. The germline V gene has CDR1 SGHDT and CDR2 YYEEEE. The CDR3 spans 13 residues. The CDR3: CASSPGANQPQHF. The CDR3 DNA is TGTGCCAGCAGCCCAGGGGCCAATCAGCCCCAGCATTTT.

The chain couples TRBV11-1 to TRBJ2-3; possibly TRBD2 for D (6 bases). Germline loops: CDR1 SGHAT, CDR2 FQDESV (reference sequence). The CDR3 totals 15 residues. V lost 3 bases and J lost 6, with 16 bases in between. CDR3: CASSFSSPGRDTQYF. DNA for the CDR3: TGTGCCAGCAGCTTTTCCAGCCCAGGGAGGGATACGCAGTATTTT.

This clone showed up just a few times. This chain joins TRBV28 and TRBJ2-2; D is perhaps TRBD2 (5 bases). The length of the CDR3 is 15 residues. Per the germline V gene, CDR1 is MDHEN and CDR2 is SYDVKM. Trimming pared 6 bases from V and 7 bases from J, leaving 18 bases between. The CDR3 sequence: CASRPSVGNDGELFF. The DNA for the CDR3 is TGTGCCAGCAGGCCTTCCGTCGGGAACGACGGGGAGCTGTTTTTT.

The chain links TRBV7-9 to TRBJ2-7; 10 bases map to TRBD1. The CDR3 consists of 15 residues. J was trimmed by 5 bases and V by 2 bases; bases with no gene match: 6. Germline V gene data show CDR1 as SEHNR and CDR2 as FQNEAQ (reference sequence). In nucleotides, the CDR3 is TGTGCCAGCAGCTTACGGACAGGGGGTAGAAACGAGCAGTACTTC. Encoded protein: CASSLRTGGRNEQYF.

Here the CDR3 DNA reads TGTGCCAGCAGCTCCGGACAGCGGCGTACCGGGGAGCTGTTTTTT. Its translation: CASSSGQRRTGELFF. The V gene is TRBV7-3, the J gene TRBJ2-2; tentative D call: TRBD1 (6 bases). The V end lost 4 bases, the J end lost 5 bases, and 14 bases lay between the germline ends. CDR3 length equals 15 residues. Germline V lookup: CDR1 SGHTA, CDR2 FQGTGA.

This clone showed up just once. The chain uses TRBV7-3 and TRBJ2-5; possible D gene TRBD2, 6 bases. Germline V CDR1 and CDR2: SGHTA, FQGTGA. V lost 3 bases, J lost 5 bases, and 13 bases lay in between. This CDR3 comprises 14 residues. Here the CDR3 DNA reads TGTGCCAGCAGCTTTGGTCCTGGGGGGGAGACCCAGTACTTC. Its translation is CASSFGPGGETQYF.

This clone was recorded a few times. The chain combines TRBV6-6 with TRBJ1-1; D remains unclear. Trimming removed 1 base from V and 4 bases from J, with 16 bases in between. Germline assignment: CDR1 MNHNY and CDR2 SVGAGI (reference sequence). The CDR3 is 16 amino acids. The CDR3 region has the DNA TGTGCCAGCAGTTACTTCACTAGAAAAGGCTTCACTGAAGCTTTCTTT. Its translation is CASSYFTRKGFTEAFF.

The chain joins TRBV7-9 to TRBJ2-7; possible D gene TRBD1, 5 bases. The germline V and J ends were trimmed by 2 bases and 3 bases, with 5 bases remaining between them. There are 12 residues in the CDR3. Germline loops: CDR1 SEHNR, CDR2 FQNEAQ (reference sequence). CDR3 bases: TGTGCCAGCAGCTTACAGGGCTACGAGCAGTACTTC. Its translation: CASSLQGYEQYF.

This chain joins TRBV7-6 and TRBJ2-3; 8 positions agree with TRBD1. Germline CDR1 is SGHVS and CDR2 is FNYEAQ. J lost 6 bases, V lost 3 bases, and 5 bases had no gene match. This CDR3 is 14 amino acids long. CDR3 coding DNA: TGTGCCAGCAGCTTTCAGGGGGCGGTTGATACGCAGTATTTT. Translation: CASSFQGAVDTQYF.

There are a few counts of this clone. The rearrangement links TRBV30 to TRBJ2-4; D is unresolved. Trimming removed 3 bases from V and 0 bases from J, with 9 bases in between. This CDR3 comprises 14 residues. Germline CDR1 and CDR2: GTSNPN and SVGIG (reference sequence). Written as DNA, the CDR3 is TGTGCCTGGAGGAAGAGAATAGCCAAAAACATTCAGTACTTC. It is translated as CAWRKRIAKNIQYF.

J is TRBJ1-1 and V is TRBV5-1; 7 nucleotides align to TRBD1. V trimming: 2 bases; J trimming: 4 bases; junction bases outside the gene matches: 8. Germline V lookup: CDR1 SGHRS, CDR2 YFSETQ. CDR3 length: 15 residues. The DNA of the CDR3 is TGCGCCAGCAGCTTCGAGGGGGCGCGCGGCACTGAAGCTTTCTTT. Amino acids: CASSFEGARGTEAFF.

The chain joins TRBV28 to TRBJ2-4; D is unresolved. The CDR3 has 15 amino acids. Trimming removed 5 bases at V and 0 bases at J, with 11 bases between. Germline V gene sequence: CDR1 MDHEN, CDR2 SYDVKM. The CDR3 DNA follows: TGTGCCAGCAGTACCGCTAGGATAGCCAAAAACATTCAGTACTTC. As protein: CASSTARIAKNIQYF.

The CDR3 DNA is TGTGCCAGCAGTTACTCGGCAGGGAATCCCTACGAGCAGTACTTC. Protein sequence: CASSYSAGNPYEQYF. V usage is TRBV6-5 and J usage is TRBJ2-7; possible D gene TRBD1, 5 bases. The CDR3 covers 15 residues. The germline gives CDR1 MNHEY, CDR2 SVGAGI. With 0 bases removed from V and 2 bases from J, the gap between germline ends came to 11 bases.

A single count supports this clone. Here the CDR3 reads CAWSVQGGVPTDTQYF. The DNA for the CDR3 is TGTGCCTGGAGTGTACAAGGTGGAGTCCCCACAGATACGCAGTATTTT. The chain is built from TRBV30 and TRBJ2-3; unclear D gene. The CDR3 has 16 residues. V lost 0 bases and J 2 bases, leaving 15 bases between the germline ends. The germline V gene has CDR1 GTSNPN and CDR2 SVGIG (reference sequence).

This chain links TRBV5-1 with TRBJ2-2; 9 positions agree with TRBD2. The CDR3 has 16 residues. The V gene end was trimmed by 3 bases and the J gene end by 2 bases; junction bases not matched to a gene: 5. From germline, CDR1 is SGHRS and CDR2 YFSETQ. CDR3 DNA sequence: TGCGCCAGCAGCTACCATAGCGGGAGCAACACCGGGGAGCTGTTTTTT. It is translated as CASSYHSGSNTGELFF.